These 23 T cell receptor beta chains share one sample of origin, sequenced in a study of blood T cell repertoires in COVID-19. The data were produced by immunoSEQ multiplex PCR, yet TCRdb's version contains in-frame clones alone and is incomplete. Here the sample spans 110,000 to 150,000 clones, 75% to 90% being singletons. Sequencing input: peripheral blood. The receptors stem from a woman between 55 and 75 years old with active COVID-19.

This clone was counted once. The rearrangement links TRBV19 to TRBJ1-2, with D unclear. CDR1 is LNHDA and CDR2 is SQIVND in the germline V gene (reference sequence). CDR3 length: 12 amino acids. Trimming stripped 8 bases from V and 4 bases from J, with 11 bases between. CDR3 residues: CASRRTPYGYTF. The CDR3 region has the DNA TGTGCCAGTCGGAGAACCCCCTATGGCTACACCTTC.

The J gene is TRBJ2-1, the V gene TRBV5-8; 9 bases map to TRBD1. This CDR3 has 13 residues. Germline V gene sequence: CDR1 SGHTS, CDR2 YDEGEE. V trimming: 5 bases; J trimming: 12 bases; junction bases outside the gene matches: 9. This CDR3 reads CASRIDRGSRQFF. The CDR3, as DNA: TGTGCCAGCAGGATTGACAGGGGGTCACGGCAGTTCTTC.

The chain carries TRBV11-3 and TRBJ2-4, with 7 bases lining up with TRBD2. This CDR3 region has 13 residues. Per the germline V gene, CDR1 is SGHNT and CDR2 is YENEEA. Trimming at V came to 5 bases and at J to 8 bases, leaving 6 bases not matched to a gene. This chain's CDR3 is CASSREALDIQYF. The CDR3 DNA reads TGTGCCAGCAGCCGGGAGGCATTGGACATTCAGTACTTC.

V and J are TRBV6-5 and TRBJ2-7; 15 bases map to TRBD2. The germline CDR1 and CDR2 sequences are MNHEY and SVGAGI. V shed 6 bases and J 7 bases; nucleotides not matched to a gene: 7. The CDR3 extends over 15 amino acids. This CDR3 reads CASRLGLAGGQEQYF. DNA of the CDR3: TGTGCCAGCAGACTTGGACTAGCGGGAGGGCAAGAGCAGTACTTC.

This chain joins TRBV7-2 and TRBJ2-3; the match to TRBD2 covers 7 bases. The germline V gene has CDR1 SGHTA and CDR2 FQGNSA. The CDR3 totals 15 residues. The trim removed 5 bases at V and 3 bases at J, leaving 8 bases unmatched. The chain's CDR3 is CASSHGRAGTDTQYF. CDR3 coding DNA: TGTGCCAGCAGCCATGGGAGGGCGGGTACAGATACGCAGTATTTT.

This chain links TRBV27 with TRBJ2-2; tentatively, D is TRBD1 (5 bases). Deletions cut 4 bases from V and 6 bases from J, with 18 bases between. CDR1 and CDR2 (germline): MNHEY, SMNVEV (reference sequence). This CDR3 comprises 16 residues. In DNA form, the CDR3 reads TGTGCCAGCAGTTCCCCCAGGGTTAATAGGGCCGGGGAGCTGTTTTTT. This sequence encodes CASSSPRVNRAGELFF.

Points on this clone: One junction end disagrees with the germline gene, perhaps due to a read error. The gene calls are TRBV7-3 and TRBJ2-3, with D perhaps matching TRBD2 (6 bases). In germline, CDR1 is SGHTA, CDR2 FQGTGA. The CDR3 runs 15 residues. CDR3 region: CATSPGLFSTDTQYF. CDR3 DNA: TGTGCCACCAGCCCGGGACTTTTTAGCACAGATACGCAGTATTTT.

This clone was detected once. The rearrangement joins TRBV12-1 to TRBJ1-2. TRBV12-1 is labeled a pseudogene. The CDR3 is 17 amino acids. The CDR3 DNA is TGTGCCAGCAGCCCAAGGACATTGGGGGGGAGTAACTATGGCTACACCTTC. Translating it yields CASSPRTLGGSNYGYTF.

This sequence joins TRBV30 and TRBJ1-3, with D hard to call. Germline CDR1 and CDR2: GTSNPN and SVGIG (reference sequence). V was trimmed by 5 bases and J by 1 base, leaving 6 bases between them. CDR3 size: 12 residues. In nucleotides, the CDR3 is TGTGCCTGGGATAATTCTGGAAACACCATATATTTT. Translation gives CAWDNSGNTIYF.

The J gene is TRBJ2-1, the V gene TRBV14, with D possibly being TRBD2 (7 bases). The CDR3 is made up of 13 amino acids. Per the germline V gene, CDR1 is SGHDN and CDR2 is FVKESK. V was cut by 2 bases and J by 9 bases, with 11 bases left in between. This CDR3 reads CASSQWRGGEQFF. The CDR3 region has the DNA TGTGCCAGCAGCCAATGGAGGGGGGGTGAGCAGTTCTTC. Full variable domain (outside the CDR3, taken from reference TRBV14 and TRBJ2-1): EAGVTQFPSHSVIEKGQTVTLRCDPISGHDNLYWYRRVMGKEIKFLLHFVKESKQDESGMPNNRFLAERTGGTYSTLKVQPAELEDSGVYFCASSQWRGGEQFFGPGTRLTVL.

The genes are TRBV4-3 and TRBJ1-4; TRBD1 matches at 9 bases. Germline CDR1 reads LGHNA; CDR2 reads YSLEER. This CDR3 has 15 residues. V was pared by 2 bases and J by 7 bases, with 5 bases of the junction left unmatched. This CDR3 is CASSQNRGRGEKLFF. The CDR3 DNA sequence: TGCGCCAGCAGCCAAAACAGGGGGCGGGGTGAAAAACTGTTTTTT.

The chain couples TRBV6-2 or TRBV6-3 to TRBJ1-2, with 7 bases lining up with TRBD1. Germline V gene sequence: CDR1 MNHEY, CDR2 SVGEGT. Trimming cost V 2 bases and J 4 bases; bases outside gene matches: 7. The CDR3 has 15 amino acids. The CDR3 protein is CASSYRPQGFYGYTF. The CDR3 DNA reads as TGTGCCAGCAGTTACCGCCCACAGGGGTTCTATGGCTACACCTTC.

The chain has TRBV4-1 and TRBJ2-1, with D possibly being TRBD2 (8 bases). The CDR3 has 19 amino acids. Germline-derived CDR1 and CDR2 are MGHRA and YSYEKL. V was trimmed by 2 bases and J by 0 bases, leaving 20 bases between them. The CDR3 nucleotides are TGCGCCAGCAGCCAAACCGGGTCGGGGGGGACAGCCTCCTACAATGAGCAGTTCTTC. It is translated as CASSQTGSGGTASYNEQFF.

For the CDR3, the DNA is TGTGCCAGCAGCCCCGTGAGCACAGATACGCAGTATTTT. This encodes CASSPVSTDTQYF. The chain joins TRBV4-2 to TRBJ2-3; the D is unclear. Germline V gene lookup returns CDR1 LGHNA and CDR2 YNFKEQ. Trimming took 4 bases from V and 0 from J, leaving 5 bases between them. This CDR3 has 13 amino acids.

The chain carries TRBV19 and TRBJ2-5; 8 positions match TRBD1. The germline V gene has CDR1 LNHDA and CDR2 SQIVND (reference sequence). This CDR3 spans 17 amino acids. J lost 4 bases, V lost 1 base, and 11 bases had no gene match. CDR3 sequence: CASSIGPGQGFAETQYF. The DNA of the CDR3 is TGTGCCAGTAGTATAGGTCCCGGACAGGGATTTGCAGAGACCCAGTACTTC.

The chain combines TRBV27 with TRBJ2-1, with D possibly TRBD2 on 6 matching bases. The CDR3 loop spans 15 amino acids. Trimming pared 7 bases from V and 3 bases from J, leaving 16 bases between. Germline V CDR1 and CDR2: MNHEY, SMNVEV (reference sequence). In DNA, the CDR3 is TGTGCCAGCACCGTGGTGGGCGGGAACTACAATGAGCAGTTCTTC. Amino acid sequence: CASTVVGGNYNEQFF.

CDR3 bases: TGTGCCAGCAGTGGGACAGATTCCTACGAGCAGTACTTC. Its protein is CASSGTDSYEQYF. The chain joins TRBV2 to TRBJ2-7; D is possibly TRBD1 (6 bases). V gave up 4 bases and J gave up 1 base, with 8 bases separating them. The CDR3 is made up of 13 amino acids. The V gene's germline CDR1 is SNHLY and CDR2 FYNNEI.

As DNA, the CDR3 is TGTGCCAGCAGCGGATCGCGGGGGAATCAGCCCCAGCATTTT. Translation: CASSGSRGNQPQHF. V usage is TRBV21-1 and J usage is TRBJ1-5. TRBV21-1 is deemed a pseudogene. The CDR3 runs 14 residues.

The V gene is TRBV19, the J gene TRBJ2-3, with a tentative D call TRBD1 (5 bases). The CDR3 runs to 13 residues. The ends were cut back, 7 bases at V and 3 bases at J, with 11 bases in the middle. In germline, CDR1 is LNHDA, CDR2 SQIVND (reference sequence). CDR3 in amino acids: CASTSDSTDTQYF. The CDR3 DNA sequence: TGTGCCAGTACCAGCGACAGTACAGATACGCAGTATTTT.

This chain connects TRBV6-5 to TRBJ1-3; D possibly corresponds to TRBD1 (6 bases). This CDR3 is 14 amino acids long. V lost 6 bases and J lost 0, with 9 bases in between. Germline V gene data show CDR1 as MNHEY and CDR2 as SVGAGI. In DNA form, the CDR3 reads TGTGCCAGCAGGCTACAGGGCTCTGGAAACACCATATATTTT. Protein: CASRLQGSGNTIYF.

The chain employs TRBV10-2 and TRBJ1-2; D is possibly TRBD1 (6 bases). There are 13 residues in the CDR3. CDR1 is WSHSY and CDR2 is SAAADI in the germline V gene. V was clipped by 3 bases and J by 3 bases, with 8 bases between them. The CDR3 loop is CASSEPGDYGYTF. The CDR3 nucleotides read TGCGCCAGCAGTGAACCAGGGGACTATGGCTACACCTTC.

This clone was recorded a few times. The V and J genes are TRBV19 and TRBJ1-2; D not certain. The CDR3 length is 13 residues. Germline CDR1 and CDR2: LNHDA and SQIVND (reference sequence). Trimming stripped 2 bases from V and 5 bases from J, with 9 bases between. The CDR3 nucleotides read TGTGCCAGTAGTATATTGGCATTTTATGGCTACACCTTC. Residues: CASSILAFYGYTF.

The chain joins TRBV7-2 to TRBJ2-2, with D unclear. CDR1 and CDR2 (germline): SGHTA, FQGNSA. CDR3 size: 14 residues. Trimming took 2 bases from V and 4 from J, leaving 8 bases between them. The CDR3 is CASSLIIVTGELFF. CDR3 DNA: TGTGCCAGCAGCTTAATAATAGTCACCGGGGAGCTGTTTTTT. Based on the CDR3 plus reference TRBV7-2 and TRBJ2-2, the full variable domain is GAGVSQSPSNKVTEKGKDVELRCDPISGHTALYWYRQSLGQGLEFLIYFQGNSAPDKSGLPSDRFSAERTGGSVSTLTIQRTQQEDSAVYLCASSLIIVTGELFFGEGSRLTVL.